Listed below are T cell receptor beta chains from one sample, sequenced in a study of blood T cell repertoires in COVID-19. The repertoire was sequenced with immunoSEQ multiplex PCR; TCRdb's copy has only in-frame clones and lacks some. In the table there are under 85,000 clones, 70% to 90% of which are singletons. The sequenced sample was peripheral blood. These receptors were taken from a man in his 70s with acute or convalescent COVID-19. Both conserved end residues are part of each CDR3. D genes are given only for firm matches. Clone size is stated in some rows and not others, as once, few, many or a class when expanded.

J gene: TRBJ1-1; clone size: .; D gene: .; V gene: TRBV28; CDR3 protein: CASLSPIGQRNMNTEAFF; CDR3 DNA: TGTGCCAGCTTATCCCCGATCGGACAGCGGAACATGAACACTGAAGCTTTCTTT
J gene: TRBJ1-4; clone size: .; D gene: .; V gene: TRBV5-1; CDR3 protein: CASSLGQQLTNEKLFF; CDR3 DNA: TGCGCCAGCAGCTTGGGACAGCAATTAACTAATGAAAAACTGTTTTTT
J gene: TRBJ2-3; clone size: .; D gene: TRBD2; V gene: TRBV14; CDR3 protein: CASSPLLATSTDTQYF; CDR3 DNA: TGTGCCAGCAGCCCCCTACTAGCGACTAGCACAGATACGCAGTATTTT
J gene: TRBJ1-6; clone size: .; D gene: .; V gene: TRBV7-8; CDR3 protein: CASSLIENSSPLHF; CDR3 DNA: TGTGCCAGCAGCTTAATAGAGAACAGTTCACCCCTCCACTTT
J gene: TRBJ2-7; clone size: .; D gene: .; V gene: TRBV15; CDR3 protein: CATSRETEQISYEQYF; CDR3 DNA: TGTGCCACCAGCAGAGAAACGGAGCAGATCTCCTACGAGCAGTACTTC
J gene: TRBJ1-4; clone size: .; D gene: TRBD1; V gene: TRBV28; CDR3 protein: CASSLGTGLEKLFF; CDR3 DNA: TGTGCCAGCAGTTTAGGGACAGGACTAGAAAAACTGTTTTTT
J gene: TRBJ2-1; clone size: once; D gene: TRBD1; V gene: TRBV28; CDR3 protein: CASITGGASVNEQFF; CDR3 DNA: TGTGCCAGCATTACAGGGGGCGCTTCAGTCAATGAGCAGTTCTTC
J gene: TRBJ1-2; clone size: .; D gene: TRBD1; V gene: TRBV7-2; CDR3 protein: CASSRGHRWGYTF; CDR3 DNA: TGTGCCAGCAGCAGGGGGCATCGGTGGGGCTACACCTTC
J gene: TRBJ1-2; clone size: few; D gene: .; V gene: TRBV28; CDR3 protein: CASRVTGRGYGYTF; CDR3 DNA: TGTGCCAGCAGAGTGACAGGACGGGGCTATGGCTACACCTTC
J gene: TRBJ2-7; clone size: few; D gene: .; V gene: TRBV3-1/TRBV3-2; CDR3 protein: CASSQLVGYEQYF; CDR3 DNA: TGTGCCAGCAGCCAATTAGTCGGCTACGAGCAGTACTTC
J gene: TRBJ2-1; clone size: once; D gene: .; V gene: TRBV11-3; CDR3 protein: CASSLNRYYNEQFF; CDR3 DNA: TGTGCCAGCAGCTTAAACAGGTACTACAATGAGCAGTTCTTC
J gene: TRBJ1-2; clone size: .; D gene: TRBD1; V gene: TRBV2; CDR3 protein: CASTEGQGAGYGYTF; CDR3 DNA: TGTGCCAGCACCGAGGGACAGGGGGCCGGATATGGCTACACCTTC
J gene: TRBJ1-3; clone size: .; D gene: .; V gene: TRBV3-1/TRBV3-2; CDR3 protein: CASSSIAEGVSGNTIYF; CDR3 DNA: TGTGCCAGCAGCTCTATTGCCGAGGGAGTCTCTGGAAACACCATATATTTT
J gene: TRBJ1-1; clone size: once; D gene: TRBD1; V gene: TRBV7-2; CDR3 protein: CASSLDRGITEAFF; CDR3 DNA: TGTGCCAGCAGCTTAGACAGGGGGATCACTGAAGCTTTCTTT
J gene: TRBJ2-5; clone size: once; D gene: .; V gene: TRBV12-3/TRBV12-4; CDR3 protein: CASSTTRKETQYF; CDR3 DNA: TGTGCCAGCAGCACTACTAGAAAAGAGACCCAGTACTTC
J gene: TRBJ2-7; clone size: .; D gene: .; V gene: TRBV14; CDR3 protein: CASSKYRGSVDEQYF; CDR3 DNA: TGTGCCAGCAGCAAGTATCGTGGGAGTGTCGACGAGCAGTACTTC
J gene: TRBJ1-2; clone size: once; D gene: .; V gene: TRBV1; CDR3 protein: CTSSPHGTRTFYNYGYTF; CDR3 DNA: TGCACCAGCAGCCCTCACGGGACAAGAACCTTCTATAACTATGGCTACACCTTC
J gene: TRBJ1-5; clone size: .; D gene: .; V gene: TRBV20-1; CDR3 protein: CSASVGQNSNQPQHF; CDR3 DNA: TGCAGTGCTAGTGTCGGACAGAATAGCAATCAGCCCCAGCATTTT
J gene: TRBJ2-1; clone size: once; D gene: .; V gene: TRBV28; CDR3 protein: CASSFPSGYDEQFF; CDR3 DNA: TGTGCCAGCAGTTTCCCGAGCGGATACGATGAGCAGTTCTTC
J gene: TRBJ1-2; clone size: .; D gene: .; V gene: TRBV2; CDR3 protein: CASSEGQDYGYTF; CDR3 DNA: TGTGCCAGCAGTGAAGGACAGGACTATGGCTACACCTTC
J gene: TRBJ2-1; clone size: .; D gene: .; V gene: TRBV12-5; CDR3 protein: CASGLGGVNEQFF; CDR3 DNA: TGTGCTAGTGGTTTGGGGGGGGTGAATGAGCAGTTCTTC
J gene: TRBJ2-1; clone size: few; D gene: TRBD2; V gene: TRBV5-1; CDR3 protein: CASSGGESGWRSSYNEQFF; CDR3 DNA: TGCGCCAGCAGCGGGGGGGAGTCAGGGTGGCGGAGCTCCTACAATGAGCAGTTCTTC
J gene: TRBJ1-4; clone size: .; D gene: .; V gene: TRBV9; CDR3 protein: CASSAVDGRKLFF; CDR3 DNA: TGTGCCAGCAGCGCGGTCGATGGGAGAAAACTGTTTTTT
J gene: TRBJ1-4; clone size: .; D gene: TRBD1; V gene: TRBV5-4; CDR3 protein: CASSRGQYNEKLFF; CDR3 DNA: TGTGCCAGCAGCCGGGGACAGTATAATGAAAAACTGTTTTTT
J gene: TRBJ2-7; clone size: .; D gene: .; V gene: TRBV28; CDR3 protein: CASSLWGARHEQYF; CDR3 DNA: TGTGCCAGCAGTTTATGGGGGGCTCGGCACGAGCAGTACTTC
J gene: TRBJ1-1; clone size: .; D gene: .; V gene: TRBV11-3; CDR3 protein: CARPRRLTAGLRGNEAFF; CDR3 DNA: TGTGCCAGACCCAGACGATTAACTGCGGGGTTACGGGGGAACGAAGCTTTCTTT
J gene: TRBJ1-4; clone size: once; D gene: .; V gene: TRBV2; CDR3 protein: CASTRGTNEKLFF; CDR3 DNA: TGTGCCAGCACGAGGGGGACTAATGAAAAACTGTTTTTT
J gene: TRBJ1-5; clone size: .; D gene: .; V gene: TRBV5-5; CDR3 protein: CASSLEGTVEPQHF; CDR3 DNA: TGTGCCAGCAGCTTGGAAGGGACTGTGGAGCCCCAGCATTTT
J gene: TRBJ1-6; clone size: few; D gene: .; V gene: TRBV6-5; CDR3 protein: CASSYGSSYNSPLHF; CDR3 DNA: TGTGCCAGCAGTTATGGGAGCTCCTATAATTCACCCCTCCACTTT
J gene: TRBJ1-3; clone size: once; D gene: .; V gene: TRBV3-1/TRBV3-2; CDR3 protein: CASSLTDASGNTIYF; CDR3 DNA: TGTGCCAGCAGCCTTACAGACGCCTCTGGAAACACCATATATTTT
J gene: TRBJ2-7; clone size: .; D gene: TRBD2; V gene: TRBV6-2/TRBV6-3; CDR3 protein: CASSYPRLADSYEQYF; CDR3 DNA: TGTGCCAGCAGTTACCCCCGACTAGCGGACTCCTACGAGCAGTACTTC
J gene: TRBJ2-1; clone size: .; D gene: .; V gene: TRBV7-3; CDR3 protein: CASSRDPDSPHGQFF; CDR3 DNA: TGTGCCAGCAGCCGCGACCCGGACTCGCCCCACGGGCAGTTCTTC
J gene: TRBJ2-7; clone size: .; D gene: TRBD2; V gene: TRBV29-1; CDR3 protein: CSVEVRGGGYYEQYF; CDR3 DNA: TGCAGCGTTGAAGTGCGGGGGGGCGGCTACTACGAGCAGTACTTC
J gene: TRBJ1-2; clone size: .; D gene: TRBD1; V gene: TRBV6-5; CDR3 protein: CAIVRDRNFYGYTF; CDR3 DNA: TGTGCCATCGTGAGGGACAGGAACTTCTATGGCTACACCTTC
J gene: TRBJ1-1; clone size: .; D gene: TRBD1; V gene: TRBV29-1; CDR3 protein: CSGGQGLNTEAFF; CDR3 DNA: TGCAGCGGAGGACAGGGTTTGAACACTGAAGCTTTCTTT
J gene: TRBJ1-2; clone size: .; D gene: .; V gene: TRBV9; CDR3 protein: CASSEREGGGEYGYTF; CDR3 DNA: TGTGCCAGCAGCGAGAGAGAGGGGGGGGGTGAATATGGCTACACCTTC
J gene: TRBJ1-2; clone size: .; D gene: .; V gene: TRBV6-1; CDR3 protein: CASSDPGRGYTF; CDR3 DNA: TGTGCCAGCAGTGACCCGGGGAGGGGCTACACCTTC
J gene: TRBJ2-3; clone size: .; D gene: .; V gene: TRBV5-1; CDR3 protein: CASSLSGSSTDTQYF; CDR3 DNA: TGCGCCAGCAGCTTGAGCGGTTCTAGCACAGATACGCAGTATTTT
J gene: TRBJ1-5; clone size: .; D gene: TRBD1; V gene: TRBV7-2; CDR3 protein: CASSLRTGDSNQPQHF; CDR3 DNA: TGTGCCAGCAGCCTCAGGACAGGAGATAGCAATCAGCCCCAGCATTTT
J gene: TRBJ2-7; clone size: .; D gene: .; V gene: TRBV15; CDR3 protein: CATSRRYEQYF; CDR3 DNA: TGTGCCACCAGCCGTCGGTACGAGCAGTACTTC
J gene: TRBJ1-4; clone size: .; D gene: .; V gene: TRBV27; CDR3 protein: CASSQGFYEKLFF; CDR3 DNA: TGTGCCAGCAGCCAGGGTTTCTATGAAAAACTGTTTTTT
J gene: TRBJ2-5; clone size: once; D gene: TRBD1; V gene: TRBV3-1/TRBV3-2; CDR3 protein: CASSFGTGRETQYF; CDR3 DNA: TGTGCCAGCAGCTTCGGGACAGGGAGGGAGACCCAGTACTTC
J gene: TRBJ1-3; clone size: .; D gene: .; V gene: TRBV2; CDR3 protein: CASSEDRYSGNTIYF; CDR3 DNA: TGTGCCAGCAGTGAAGACAGGTACTCTGGAAACACCATATATTTT
J gene: TRBJ1-1; clone size: .; D gene: TRBD1; V gene: TRBV11-1; CDR3 protein: CASSSPGTVTEAFF; CDR3 DNA: TGTGCCAGCAGCTCGCCCGGGACAGTCACTGAAGCTTTCTTT
J gene: TRBJ1-2; clone size: few; D gene: TRBD1; V gene: TRBV4-1; CDR3 protein: CASSQPGQKHGYTF; CDR3 DNA: TGCGCCAGCAGCCAGCCGGGACAGAAACATGGCTACACCTTC
J gene: TRBJ1-3; clone size: few; D gene: TRBD1; V gene: TRBV5-5; CDR3 protein: CASSWTGTGRNTIYF; CDR3 DNA: TGTGCCAGCAGCTGGACCGGGACAGGGCGAAACACCATATATTTT
J gene: TRBJ1-2; clone size: .; D gene: .; V gene: TRBV28; CDR3 protein: CASSLARVGYGYTF; CDR3 DNA: TGTGCCAGCAGTTTAGCGAGGGTCGGCTATGGCTACACCTTC
J gene: TRBJ1-3; clone size: .; D gene: .; V gene: TRBV6-5; CDR3 protein: CASTPRSGNTIYF; CDR3 DNA: TGTGCCAGCACTCCGAGATCTGGAAACACCATATATTTT